This T cell receptor (beta chain) was sequenced during a study of shared clonotypes between healthy human individuals. General study findings and limits: For sorted subsets, rarefaction showed incomplete sequencing despite large depth. The expectation was that sequencing depth would affect clonotype sharing among donors.

Generated by immunoSEQ multiplex PCR, the TCRdb table keeps only in-frame clones and is missing some. The table shows around 2.5 million clones, with approximately 93% occurring only once. In regard to this clone: Its antigen remains unidentified.

Germline-derived CDR1 and CDR2 are MNHNS and SASEGT. Trimming took 2 bases from V and 0 from J, leaving 14 bases between them. The CDR3 sequence is 17 residues long. Sequences were obtained from naive CD4+ T cells from PBMCs. The subset here: CD45RA+ positively selected. This sequence joins TRBV6-1 and TRBJ2-1; D might be TRBD2 (6 bases). The clonotype comes from a man between 18 and 29 years old in good health. Some clones in this sample may be carry-over from other donors' samples. CDR3 residues: CASSEYSIAASYNEQFF. The CDR3 DNA reads as TGTGCCAGCAGTGAATATAGTATAGCGGCCTCCTACAATGAGCAGTTCTTC.